These T cell receptor beta chains were read from a single sample in a study of cytomegalovirus exposure and HLA in healthy donors. Here immunoSEQ multiplex PCR was the method, and the copy in TCRdb shows in-frame clones only, minus some. The sample consists of some 120,000 clones, around 86% of them appearing once. Sequenced material: PBMCs. These receptors came from a woman aged 30 to 39 in good health and CMV-seronegative. Both conserved end residues are part of each CDR3. The order of the fields is J gene, V gene, clone size, D gene, CDR3 protein, CDR3 DNA. A D gene is named only where the DNA matches it firmly. The listing skips clone size in some rows; elsewhere it reads once, few, many or a size class.

TRBJ1-5 TRBV28 NA NA CASSGSGEGDQPQHF TGTGCCAGCAGCGGATCAGGGGAAGGCGATCAGCCCCAGCATTTT
TRBJ2-1 TRBV5-8 NA NA CASSLSTRFGLYNEQFF TGTGCCAGCAGCTTGTCAACTCGGTTCGGTCTCTACAATGAGCAGTTCTTC
TRBJ2-3 TRBV5-4 NA TRBD2 CASSLGTSGYTDTQYF TGTGCCAGCAGCTTAGGGACTAGCGGATACACAGATACGCAGTATTTT
TRBJ2-7 TRBV20-1 once NA CSAVDTHEQYF TGCAGTGCTGTTGACACCCACGAGCAGTACTTC
TRBJ1-1 TRBV4-3 NA NA CASSQGPVNTEAFF TGCGCCAGCAGCCAAGGTCCGGTGAACACTGAAGCTTTCTTT
TRBJ2-1 TRBV19 NA TRBD2 CASSIVGGLSYNEQFF TGTGCCAGTAGTATAGTGGGGGGACTATCTTACAATGAGCAGTTCTTC
TRBJ2-1 TRBV5-1 NA TRBD2 CASSLIAGGNEQFF TGCGCCAGCAGCTTGATAGCGGGAGGGAATGAGCAGTTCTTC
TRBJ2-7 TRBV2 few NA CASRIAGAYEQYF TGTGCCAGCAGGATAGCAGGGGCCTACGAGCAGTACTTC
TRBJ2-7 TRBV4-1 few TRBD1 CASSRDRVGHEQYF TGCGCCAGCAGCCGAGACAGGGTGGGCCACGAGCAGTACTTC
TRBJ1-5 TRBV27 once NA CASSRHLNTDQPQHF TGTGCCAGCAGTCGACATCTAAACACGGATCAGCCCCAGCATTTT
TRBJ2-7 TRBV5-1 NA NA CASSSGTSEQYF TGCGCCAGCAGCTCCGGGACTTCCGAGCAGTACTTC
TRBJ2-6 TRBV5-1 NA NA CASSSGLFSGANVLTF TGCGCCAGCAGCTCTGGACTGTTCTCTGGGGCCAACGTCCTGACTTTC
TRBJ2-3 TRBV30 NA NA CAWSVGRDTDTQYF TGTGCCTGGAGTGTTGGGCGGGACACAGATACGCAGTATTTT
TRBJ1-2 TRBV5-4 NA NA CASRTDTFGYTF TGTGCCAGCAGGACAGACACTTTTGGCTACACCTTC
TRBJ1-1 TRBV5-1 NA TRBD1 CASSLQGAETEAFF TGCGCCAGCAGTTTACAGGGGGCAGAGACTGAAGCTTTCTTT
TRBJ2-7 TRBV5-1 NA TRBD2 CASSGGLAGVGEQYF TGCGCCAGCAGCGGTGGACTAGCGGGAGTTGGCGAGCAGTACTTC
TRBJ1-3 TRBV5-6 NA TRBD1 CASTDRGLGNTIYF TGTGCCAGCACGGACAGGGGGCTTGGAAACACCATATATTTT
TRBJ2-1 TRBV4-1 NA TRBD2 CASSQDRLAGVSNEQFF TGCGCCAGCAGCCAAGATAGACTAGCGGGAGTCAGCAATGAGCAGTTCTTC
TRBJ2-7 TRBV6-1 few TRBD1 CASMEGQGTNYEQYF TGTGCCAGCATGGAGGGACAGGGCACGAACTACGAGCAGTACTTC
TRBJ2-2 TRBV18 NA TRBD2 CASSPPASGLELFF TGTGCCAGCTCACCACCGGCTAGCGGGTTGGAGCTGTTTTTT
TRBJ2-7 TRBV28 NA TRBD1 CASSLGGQGYHEQYF TGTGCCAGCAGCCTAGGGGGACAGGGTTACCACGAGCAGTACTTC
TRBJ1-6 TRBV25-1 NA NA CASSDTLTSSYNSPLHF TGTGCCAGCAGCGACACCCTCACGAGCTCCTATAATTCACCCCTCCACTTT
TRBJ2-3 TRBV5-1 NA NA CASSLGVETDTQYF TGCGCCAGCAGCTTAGGGGTGGAGACAGATACGCAGTATTTT
TRBJ2-1 TRBV7-9 few NA CASSSPVDEQFF TGTGCCAGCAGCTCCCCGGTGGATGAGCAGTTCTTC
TRBJ2-1 TRBV5-6 few NA CASSFENSGFSYNEQFF TGTGCCAGCAGCTTCGAAAATAGCGGATTCTCCTACAATGAGCAGTTCTTC
TRBJ2-1 TRBV5-1 NA NA CASSLASLNEQFF TGCGCCAGCAGCTTGGCTAGTCTGAATGAGCAGTTCTTC
TRBJ1-5 TRBV21-1 NA NA CASSKGRRQINQPQHF TGTGCCAGCAGTAAAGGGAGGAGGCAGATCAATCAGCCCCAGCATTTT
TRBJ2-2 TRBV5-1 NA TRBD2 CASSLEREQAELFF TGCGCCAGCAGCCTAGAGCGGGAACAAGCGGAGCTGTTTTTT